This T cell receptor beta chain emerged from a study of OX40 agonist ivuxolimab in advanced cancers. With respect to the entire study: Ivuxolimab was an agonistic, fully human IgG2 monoclonal antibody directed against OX40 (CD134), a costimulatory receptor. Intravenous ivuxolimab was administered to patients every 2 weeks at six dose levels: 0.01, 0.1, 0.3, 1.5, 3 and 10 mg/kg. Of the roughly 50 dose-escalation patients, hepatocellular carcinoma was present in approximately 20, melanoma in around 15, renal cell carcinoma in 9 and head and neck cancer in 9. In the dose-escalation cohort, approximately 83% of patients were male, and the mean age was approximately 60 years with a range of 23 to 79. Patients were allowed to have had prior anti-PD-1, anti-PD-L1 or anti-CTLA-4 therapy, and 40% to 45% of the dose-escalation patients had previously received checkpoint inhibitors. Three dose-escalation patients achieved partial responses, one with hepatocellular carcinoma and two with cutaneous melanoma. The purpose of peripheral TCRbeta sequencing was to test whether ivuxolimab changed TCR sequence diversity and led to clonal T-cell expansion. The paper covers the monotherapy dose-escalation part of the phase I ivuxolimab trial, which included N ≈ 52 patients.

Summary of the overall study and its limitations: After ivuxolimab, CD8+ T cells had more expanded clones than CD4+ T cells on average. In the 0.1-3.0 mg/kg groups, partial responders were among the patients with the lowest normalized peripheral clonal expansion, particularly in CD8+ T cells. Low levels of normalized T-cell clonal expansion were also shown by some nonresponding patients. Clonal expansion of both CD4+ and CD8+ blood T cells was observed from baseline to week 6 at doses 0.1 to 3.0 mg/kg. Antigen specificity was not determined for the clonally expanded peripheral T cells.

From its cysteine to its phenylalanine, the CDR3 spans 16 amino acids. This entry keeps only the CDR3 DNA: 48 bases, framed from base 1. V lost 3 bases and J lost 4 bases; the stretch between them is 18 bases long. In the germline V gene, CDR1 corresponds to MDHEN and CDR2 to SYDVKM. Note on this clone: Its specific antigen is unknown. No qualities accompany the bases; no much larger clone lies one base away.

Patients with autoimmune disease history or receiving systemic immunosuppression were excluded from the trial. Peripheral blood for TCR sequencing was collected from all dose cohorts at baseline, on cycle 4 day 1, and on cycle 7 day 1. The samples were taken from a phase I, first-in-human, multicenter, open-label dose-escalation trial of ivuxolimab. Adults with locally advanced or metastatic melanoma, renal cell, hepatocellular, or head and neck squamous cell carcinoma were enrolled in the trial. Before TCR sequencing, CD4+ T cells and CD8+ T cells were sorted from peripheral blood as separate populations. Genomic DNA was isolated from the sorted cells so that the TCRbeta CDR3 region could be sequenced. TCRbeta CDR3 regions were sequenced using the immunoSEQ Assay. This is the immuneACCESS table as TCRdb keeps it, with only in-frame sequences that have V and J called. A part of the clones is gone; compared with another copy, unresolved V genes explain less than half, and the rest is unexplained. This sample comprises approximately 74,000 clones, 85% to 95% of them detected only once. The top ten clones comprise about 0.34% of the sample.

This sequence originates from an adult with an advanced solid tumor such as melanoma, head and neck, liver or kidney cancer. Material: CD4+ or CD8+ T cells sorted from blood, obtained in a trial of the OX40 agonist ivuxolimab. Here the chain combines TRBV28 and TRBJ1-1; TRBD1 is a weak D gene call, 6 bases matching. This receptor has the CDR3 CASSFGGGGGSTEAFF. The bases read TGTGCCAGCAGTTTCGGAGGGGGGGGCGGGAGCACTGAAGCTTTCTTT.